The 16 T cell receptor beta chains presented below share a single source sample, sequenced in a study of blood T cell repertoires in COVID-19. Only in-frame clones appear in the TCRdb table, and some are missing; sequencing was by immunoSEQ multiplex PCR. This sample has tens of thousands of clones, with around 85% found just once. The source material was peripheral blood. These receptors all come from a man aged 35-49 years with acute or convalescent COVID-19.

V and J are TRBV30 and TRBJ2-7; D ambiguous. Germline V gene sequence: CDR1 GTSNPN, CDR2 SVGIG (reference sequence). V lost 6 bases, J lost 4 bases, and 10 bases lay in between. The CDR3 is made up of 11 amino acids. This chain's CDR3 is CACSGSYEQYF. The CDR3 DNA reads as TGTGCCTGCTCCGGGTCTTACGAGCAGTACTTC.

V and J are TRBV6-6 and TRBJ2-7, with D maybe TRBD1 (6 bases). There are 14 residues in the CDR3. Germline loops: CDR1 MNHNY, CDR2 SVGAGI (reference sequence). V was cut by 6 bases and J by 5 bases, with 17 bases left in between. The CDR3 nucleotides read TGTGCCAGCAGCCCCGGACAGTTTAATGACGAGCAGTACTTC. Residues: CASSPGQFNDEQYF.

The chain has TRBV24-1 and TRBJ2-2, with 7 nucleotides matching TRBD1. Trimming cost V 4 bases and J 6 bases; bases outside gene matches: 7. Germline V CDR1 and CDR2: KGHDR, SFDVKD. The CDR3 runs 15 residues. The chain's CDR3 is CATSDLNRGPGELFF. CDR3 nucleotides: TGTGCCACCAGTGACCTCAACAGGGGACCCGGGGAGCTGTTTTTT.

The chain is built from TRBV2 and TRBJ1-1, with D possibly TRBD1 on 6 matching bases. V lost 5 bases and J lost 6, with 13 bases in between. From germline, CDR1 is SNHLY and CDR2 FYNNEI. This CDR3 spans 13 amino acids. CDR3: CASSYYRVAEAFF. The CDR3 DNA reads as TGTGCCAGCAGTTATTACAGGGTGGCTGAAGCTTTCTTT.

The chain recombines TRBV7-6 with TRBJ2-2; TRBD1 might be the D (5 bases). CDR1 and CDR2 from the germline V gene are SGHVS and FNYEAQ. The CDR3 has 15 residues. V dropped 3 bases and J dropped 5 bases, with 13 bases sitting between them. CDR3 sequence: CASSFLGAGTGELFF. The CDR3, as DNA: TGTGCCAGCAGCTTTCTAGGGGCAGGGACCGGGGAGCTGTTTTTT.

This clone was detected once. The rearrangement joins TRBV7-3 to TRBJ1-4, with TRBD1 as a possible D gene (5 bases). The V gene's germline CDR1 is SGHTA and CDR2 FQGTGA. The V end lost 5 bases, the J end lost 0 bases, and 10 bases lay between the germline ends. The CDR3 loop spans 15 amino acids. The CDR3 bases are TGTGCCAGCAGCCTCGGGGGGTCAACTAATGAAAAACTGTTTTTT. Translation: CASSLGGSTNEKLFF.

The rearrangement links TRBV5-1 to TRBJ2-2; TRBD2 might be the D (6 bases). The CDR3 contains 14 residues. V was clipped by 2 bases and J by 10 bases, with 15 bases between them. The germline gives CDR1 SGHRS, CDR2 YFSETQ. CDR3 nucleotides: TGCGCCAGCAGCTTTACCCGGGGCGGGAAGGAGCTGTTTTTT. It is translated as CASSFTRGGKELFF. The variable domain in full, completed from reference TRBV5-1 and TRBJ2-2, reads KAGVTQTPRYLIKTRGQQVTLSCSPISGHRSVSWYQQTPGQGLQFLFEYFSETQRNKGNFPGRFSGRQFSNSRSEMNVSTLELGDSALYLCASSFTRGGKELFFGEGSRLTVL.

The genes are TRBV29-1 and TRBJ2-1; perhaps TRBD1 as D (6 bases). The CDR3 runs 15 residues. The germline V gene encodes CDR1 SQVTM and CDR2 ANQGSEA. Trimming took 2 bases from V and 1 from J, leaving 12 bases between them. CDR3: CSVERGTLSYNEQFF. The DNA of the CDR3 is TGCAGCGTTGAAAGGGGGACATTATCCTACAATGAGCAGTTCTTC.

The chain combines TRBV27 with TRBJ1-6; tentative D call: TRBD1 (5 bases). The CDR3 is made up of 16 amino acids. The germline V gene encodes CDR1 MNHEY and CDR2 SMNVEV (reference sequence). V lost 5 bases and J lost 2, with 13 bases in between. This CDR3 reads CASSDYRTAYNSPLHF. As DNA, the CDR3 is TGTGCCAGCAGTGATTACAGGACCGCCTATAATTCACCCCTCCACTTT.

This sequence joins TRBV10-1 and TRBJ1-5, with D uncertain. Germline CDR1 and CDR2: WNHNN and SYGVQD (reference sequence). The CDR3 covers 13 residues. V lost 5 bases, J lost 5 bases, and 10 bases lay in between. This chain's CDR3 is CASSSDGDQPQHF. DNA for the CDR3: TGCGCCAGCAGTTCGGACGGGGATCAGCCCCAGCATTTT.

This chain connects TRBV3-1 (or the pseudogene TRBV3-2) to TRBJ1-2; no reliable D call. Per germline, CDR1 LGHDT and CDR2 YNNKEL (reference sequence). V lost 4 bases and J lost 8, with 17 bases in between. The length of the CDR3 is 14 residues. Here the CDR3 DNA reads TGTGCCAGCAGCCTGTCGAGCGGAGTGGGAGGCTACACCTTC. Its protein is CASSLSSGVGGYTF.

V usage is TRBV5-6 and J usage is TRBJ1-1; 8 bases are a match to TRBD1. This CDR3 contains 15 residues. The germline V gene encodes CDR1 SGHDT and CDR2 YYEEEE. With V trimmed by 1 base and J by 1 base, 3 bases remained unmatched. As DNA, the CDR3 is TGTGCCAGCAGCTTGCCGACAGGGGAGAACACTGAAGCTTTCTTT. Encoded protein: CASSLPTGENTEAFF.

This chain joins TRBV6-1 and TRBJ1-2; 9 bases map to TRBD1. CDR3 length: 15 residues. Trimming cost V 1 base and J 4 bases; bases outside gene matches: 4. Looked up from germline, CDR1 is MNHNS and CDR2 is SASEGT. In DNA, the CDR3 is TGTGCCAGCAGTGAAGGGACAGGGGCCACCTATGGCTACACCTTC. This codes for CASSEGTGATYGYTF.

The V call is TRBV24-1, the J call TRBJ2-2, with unresolved D. CDR3 length: 16 amino acids. Trimming removed 3 bases at V and 5 bases at J, with 15 bases between. Germline-derived CDR1 and CDR2 are KGHDR and SFDVKD. The DNA for the CDR3 is TGTGCCACCAGTGATGCGCAGAACTGGAGAACCGGGGAGCTGTTTTTT. Translating gives CATSDAQNWRTGELFF.

V usage is TRBV9 and J usage is TRBJ1-1; D is unresolved. Trimming took off 0 bases at V and 3 bases at J, with 9 bases between the two ends. The CDR3 is made up of 14 amino acids. CDR1 and CDR2 from the germline V gene are SGDLS and YYNGEE. CDR3 sequence: CASSVGGEYTEAFF. CDR3 DNA: TGTGCCAGCAGCGTAGGTGGGGAGTACACTGAAGCTTTCTTT.

The DNA of the CDR3 is TGTGCCAGCAAATGGAGGGTCAACAATGAGCAGTTCTTC. Amino acid sequence: CASKWRVNNEQFF. The chain carries TRBV7-2 and TRBJ2-1; a weak D match, TRBD2 (6 bases). CDR1 and CDR2 (germline): SGHTA, FQGNSA. V dropped 7 bases and J dropped 5 bases, with 12 bases sitting between them. This CDR3 spans 13 amino acids.